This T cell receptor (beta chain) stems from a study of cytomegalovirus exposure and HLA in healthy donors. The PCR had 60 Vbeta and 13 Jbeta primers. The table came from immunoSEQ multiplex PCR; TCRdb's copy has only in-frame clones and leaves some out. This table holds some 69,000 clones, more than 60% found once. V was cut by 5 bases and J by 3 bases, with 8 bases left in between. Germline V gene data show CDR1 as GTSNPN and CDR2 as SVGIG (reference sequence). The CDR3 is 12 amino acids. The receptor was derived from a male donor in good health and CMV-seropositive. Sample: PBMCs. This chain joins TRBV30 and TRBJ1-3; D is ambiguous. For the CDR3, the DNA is TGTGCCTGGGGTACGGGTGGAAACACCATATATTTT. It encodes CAWGTGGNTIYF. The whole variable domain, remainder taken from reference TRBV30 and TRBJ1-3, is SQTIHQWPATLVQPVGSPLSLECTVEGTSNPNLYWYRQAAGRGLQLLFYSVGIGQISSEVPQNLSASRPQDRQFILSSKKLLLSDSGFYLCAWGTGGNTIYFGEGSWLTVV.